This T cell receptor (beta chain) was sequenced during a study of tumor-infiltrating lymphocytes in primary liver carcinoma. General study findings and limits: Because the samples were bulk unsorted, the study did not compare CD4+ and CD8+ repertoires.

Unsorted whole blood supplied the blood RNA, and germline DNA was isolated too. As concerns this clonotype: Antigen unknown. The junction departs from germline at one end; a sequencing error may be responsible.

Making TCR beta cDNA involved approximately 0.5 ug total RNA and a constant-region primer. Three nested multiplex PCR rounds, a slightly modified ARM-PCR method, built the TCR beta libraries. TRBV1-TRBV30 forward primers and a C-beta reverse primer were used in the first two PCR rounds, which each ran for around 11 cycles. TCRdb itself ran the multiplex PCR reads through MiXCR, one entry per CDR3 protein. The sample yields about 310,000 distinct CDR3 sequences, roughly 60% seen once. CDR1 WSHSY and CDR2 SAAADI come from the germline V gene. The CDR3 has 12 residues. V is TRBV10-2 and J is TRBJ2-7; D is unclear. Specimen: peripheral blood. This TCR came from a woman aged 30 to 39 with primary liver carcinoma and hepatitis B virus infection. CDR3 in amino acids: CSSNVVYYEQYF. CDR3 coding DNA: TGCTCCAGCAATGTAGTATACTACGAACAGTACTTC.